What follows are 20 T cell receptor beta chains derived from one specimen sequenced in a study of glioma-infiltrating T cells after dendritic cell vaccination. Time point indicated: after dendritic cell vaccination, including at tumor progression/relapse. Measured with immunoSEQ multiplex PCR; TCRdb has only the in-frame clones, and not every one. The sample yields 99,000 or so clones, about 85% seen once. Sample: blood, taken after dendritic cell vaccination. These receptors were collected from a human donor with glioblastoma.

The V gene is TRBV5-1, the J gene TRBJ1-2; tentative D call: TRBD1 (5 bases). This CDR3 has 13 residues. Trimming took off 4 bases at V and 5 bases at J, with 12 bases between the two ends. Per the germline V gene, CDR1 is SGHRS and CDR2 is YFSETQ. The CDR3 DNA reads as TGCGCCAGCAGCCGTACAGGACTATATGGCTACACCTTC. Its translation is CASSRTGLYGYTF.

As DNA, the CDR3 is TGTGCCGCTTGGACAGGGGACGAGAATTCACCCCTCCACTTT. Translating gives CAAWTGDENSPLHF. The chain links TRBV30 to TRBJ1-6; 9 positions agree with TRBD1. The CDR3 length is 14 residues. Germline V lookup: CDR1 GTSNPN, CDR2 SVGIG (reference sequence). V lost 8 bases to trimming and J lost 7 bases; unmatched junction nucleotides: 9.

The chain joins TRBV9 to TRBJ1-1; D is possibly TRBD1 (5 bases). The CDR3 contains 16 residues. Per germline, CDR1 SGDLS and CDR2 YYNGEE. Trimming stripped 0 bases from V and 1 base from J, with 13 bases between. The CDR3 DNA follows: TGTGCCAGCAGCGTAGGGGACTATCGGGCGAACACTGAAGCTTTCTTT. Its translation: CASSVGDYRANTEAFF.

DNA of the CDR3: TGTGCCCTAGGGAAGGGGGGACTATCCTTAAGTGAGCAGTTCTTC. It yields the protein CALGKGGLSLSEQFF. V is TRBV30 and J is TRBJ2-1, with D possibly matching TRBD2 (7 bases). With 8 bases removed from V and 9 bases from J, the gap between germline ends came to 26 bases. The CDR3 has 15 amino acids. From germline, CDR1 is GTSNPN and CDR2 SVGIG (reference sequence).

This clone was picked up one time. The chain uses TRBV27 and TRBJ2-7; a weak D match, TRBD1 (5 bases). The CDR3 runs to 15 residues. Germline V gives CDR1 MNHEY, CDR2 SMNVEV (reference sequence). Trimming cost V 6 bases and J 0 bases, with 15 bases left between them. CDR3 bases: TGTGCCAGCAGCAACGGTGGACAAATCTCCTACGAGCAGTACTTC. Translating gives CASSNGGQISYEQYF.

The rearrangement links TRBV7-3 to TRBJ2-2; a possible D gene is TRBD2 (7 bases). The CDR3 runs to 15 residues. The V end was cut by 8 bases, the J end by 1 base, with 14 bases between. Germline V CDR1 and CDR2: SGHTA, FQGTGA. The CDR3 DNA sequence: TGTGCCAGCCGAAGGGGGGGGAAGAACACCGGGGAGCTGTTTTTT. It specifies CASRRGGKNTGELFF.

V usage is TRBV19 and J usage is TRBJ1-5; 9 bases agree with TRBD1. The V and J ends lost 2 bases and 0 bases, in that order; junction bases with no gene match: 14. This CDR3 has 20 residues. Germline V lookup: CDR1 LNHDA, CDR2 SQIVND (reference sequence). The CDR3 loop reads CASSINPGTGIFSSNQPQHF. The DNA for the CDR3 is TGTGCCAGTAGTATAAACCCCGGGACAGGGATCTTCAGTAGCAATCAGCCCCAGCATTTT.

J is TRBJ2-1 and V is TRBV6-6; tentative D call: TRBD2 (5 bases). Trimming stripped 6 bases from V and 6 bases from J, with 15 bases between. The germline CDR1 and CDR2 sequences are MNHNY and SVGAGI (reference sequence). The CDR3 length is 14 residues. The CDR3 reads CASRSSGDGNEQFF. In DNA form, the CDR3 reads TGTGCCAGCAGAAGCAGCGGTGATGGCAATGAGCAGTTCTTC.

The chain employs TRBV10-3 and TRBJ2-3; D may be TRBD2 (6 bases). CDR3 length: 12 amino acids. V was shortened by 0 bases and J by 14 bases, with 12 bases between the two germline ends. Germline V CDR1 and CDR2: ENHRY, SYGVKD. Written as DNA, the CDR3 is TGTGCCATCAGTGAGTCGACTAGGAGTCCGTATTTT. This translates into CAISESTRSPYF.

V is TRBV6-5 and J is TRBJ1-1, with D perhaps matching TRBD1 (5 bases). Deletions cut 7 bases from V and 10 bases from J, with 16 bases between. Germline loops: CDR1 MNHEY, CDR2 SVGAGI. The CDR3 is made up of 12 amino acids. In DNA, the CDR3 is TGTGCCAGCATCCGCGCGGGGGGTGGAGCTTTCTTT. As protein: CASIRAGGGAFF.

The chain has TRBV27 and TRBJ1-6, with a weak D call TRBD1 (6 bases). Per germline, CDR1 MNHEY and CDR2 SMNVEV (reference sequence). This CDR3 is 14 amino acids long. V was pared by 6 bases and J by 4 bases, with 10 bases between. CDR3 DNA sequence: TGTGCCAGCAGATTCGGACAGTATAATTCACCCCTCCACTTT. It codes for CASRFGQYNSPLHF.

The chain couples TRBV7-3 to TRBJ2-1, with 7 positions matching TRBD2. The V gene's germline CDR1 is SGHTA and CDR2 FQGTGA. This CDR3 region has 16 residues. The V segment lost 2 bases and the J segment 0 bases; nucleotides outside the gene matches: 4. CDR3 in DNA: TGTGCCAGCAGCTTATTAGGCGGGAGCTCCTACAATGAGCAGTTCTTC. Translation: CASSLLGGSSYNEQFF.

This clone came up a few times. The rearrangement links TRBV6-1 to TRBJ1-4; maybe TRBD1 (6 bases). The CDR3 runs to 15 residues. In germline, CDR1 is MNHNS, CDR2 SASEGT. Trimming took 1 base from V and 5 from J, leaving 11 bases between them. This CDR3 is CASSEVGHRNEKLFF. The CDR3 nucleotides are TGTGCCAGCAGTGAAGTGGGACACCGCAATGAAAAACTGTTTTTT.

The chain carries TRBV5-1 and TRBJ2-3; 12 bases map to TRBD2. The CDR3 is made up of 14 amino acids. Germline V gives CDR1 SGHRS, CDR2 YFSETQ. J gave up 6 bases and V 4 bases, and 3 bases lay outside the gene matches. CDR3 coding DNA: TGCGCCAGCAGCCCGACTAGCGGGGGTGATACGCAGTATTTT. Translating gives CASSPTSGGDTQYF.

The V and J genes are TRBV28 and TRBJ2-5, with D maybe TRBD2 (5 bases). TRBJ2-7 matches the DNA end more closely, so the J call is doubtful. The CDR3 is 14 residues long. The germline gives CDR1 MDHEN, CDR2 SYDVKM. CDR3 residues: CASTPWEISYEQYF. CDR3 nucleotides: TGTGCCAGCACCCCTTGGGAGATTTCCTACGAGCAGTACTTC.

The V gene is TRBV6-4, the J gene TRBJ1-2; perhaps TRBD1 as D (6 bases). Per germline, CDR1 MRHNA and CDR2 SNTAGT. The length of the CDR3 is 14 residues. The V end was cut by 2 bases, the J end by 5 bases, with 12 bases between. CDR3 DNA: TGTGCCAGCAGTGACGGGCAGGGGTTATATGGCTACACCTTC. It specifies CASSDGQGLYGYTF.

The chain has TRBV6-5 and TRBJ2-3; D call uncertain. The CDR3 is made up of 14 amino acids. Trimming took 0 bases from V and 4 from J, leaving 8 bases between them. Germline V gene lookup returns CDR1 MNHEY and CDR2 SVGAGI. The DNA of the CDR3 is TGTGCCAGCAGTTACTCCCGTATCCCAGATACGCAGTATTTT. The encoded protein is CASSYSRIPDTQYF.

The chain joins TRBV28 to TRBJ2-1; D is ambiguous. Trimming took 7 bases from V and 4 from J, leaving 14 bases between them. The CDR3 is 14 residues long. Germline V gene lookup returns CDR1 MDHEN and CDR2 SYDVKM. DNA for the CDR3: TGTGCCAGCACCCAAAACGGGTTTTACAATGAGCAGTTCTTC. As protein: CASTQNGFYNEQFF.

The CDR3 is CASSVRGGNTGELFF. DNA for the CDR3: TGTGCCAGCAGTGTACGGGGGGGGAACACCGGGGAGCTGTTTTTT. This chain joins TRBV2 and TRBJ2-2; 8 nucleotides match TRBD2. CDR1 SNHLY and CDR2 FYNNEI come from the germline V gene. The V and J ends lost 4 bases and 1 base, in that order; junction bases with no gene match: 2. This CDR3 region has 15 residues.

The chain carries TRBV6-1 and TRBJ1-5; 9 bases map to TRBD1. Germline V lookup: CDR1 MNHNS, CDR2 SASEGT. V dropped 6 bases and J dropped 5; count of bases not matched to a gene: 8. The CDR3 sequence is 15 residues long. The CDR3 sequence is CASRVDRGLYQPQHF. CDR3 sequence (DNA): TGTGCCAGCAGGGTCGACAGGGGGTTGTATCAGCCCCAGCATTTT.